A single sample is the source of the 26 T cell receptor beta chains below, sequenced in a study of blood T cell dynamics during melanoma immunotherapy. TCRdb's copy holds only in-frame clones and misses some; the assay was immunoSEQ multiplex PCR. The repertoire consists of thousands of clones, with nearly 90% occurring once and the leading ten covering 6.3%. Time point defined: week 3, after first cycle of checkpoint inhibitor. The source was blood, collected from a patient treated with checkpoint blockade. These receptor sequences come from a human donor with melanoma.

In DNA form, the CDR3 reads TGTGCCAGCAGCTTGGGGGGGCGAAACAATCAGCCCCAGCATTTT. Translation gives CASSLGGRNNQPQHF. V and J are TRBV5-6 and TRBJ1-5, with D possibly matching TRBD1 (6 bases). The germline gives CDR1 SGHDT, CDR2 YYEEEE. Trimming cost V 0 bases and J 3 bases, with 10 bases left between them. The CDR3 is 15 amino acids. Based on the CDR3 plus reference TRBV5-6 and TRBJ1-5, the full variable domain is DAGVTQSPTHLIKTRGQQVTLRCSPKSGHDTVSWYQQALGQGPQFIFQYYEEEERQRGNFPDRFSGHQFPNYSSELNVNALLLGDSALYLCASSLGGRNNQPQHFGDGTRLSIL.

The chain uses TRBV4-1 and TRBJ1-4, with 10 bases matching TRBD1. The V gene end was trimmed by 3 bases and the J gene end by 6 bases; junction bases not matched to a gene: 1. The germline V gene encodes CDR1 MGHRA and CDR2 YSYEKL. This CDR3 comprises 14 residues. The CDR3: CASSHGTGDEKLFF. DNA for the CDR3: TGCGCCAGCAGCCACGGGACAGGGGATGAAAAACTGTTTTTT.

This chain connects TRBV5-1 to TRBJ1-4; D is undetermined. Germline V gene sequence: CDR1 SGHRS, CDR2 YFSETQ. This CDR3 spans 15 amino acids. Trimming took off 0 bases at V and 4 bases at J, with 10 bases between the two ends. In DNA, the CDR3 is TGCGCCAGCAGCTTGGCCGGGGAGGTTAATGAAAAACTGTTTTTT. Translating it yields CASSLAGEVNEKLFF.

The chain is built from TRBV27 and TRBJ2-2; 7 positions agree with TRBD1. The CDR3 extends over 15 amino acids. Germline assignment: CDR1 MNHEY and CDR2 SMNVEV (reference sequence). Losses at the gene ends were 4 bases for V and 2 bases for J; bases not matched to a gene: 4. CDR3 coding DNA: TGTGCCAGCAGTTCCGGGACAGTCAACACCGGGGAGCTGTTTTTT. It encodes CASSSGTVNTGELFF.

J is TRBJ2-7 and V is TRBV6-5; a weak D match, TRBD1 (6 bases). Between the trimmed V and J ends, which lost 0 bases and 3 bases, there was a span of 9 bases. The germline V gene has CDR1 MNHEY and CDR2 SVGAGI. The CDR3 extends over 14 amino acids. The CDR3 loop reads CASSYSVQGYEQYF. CDR3 DNA sequence: TGTGCCAGCAGTTACTCGGTACAGGGCTACGAGCAGTACTTC.

V and J are TRBV18 and TRBJ1-5; D gene ambiguous. The CDR3 length is 13 residues. The germline V and J ends were trimmed by 5 bases and 2 bases, with 7 bases remaining between them. Germline V gene data show CDR1 as KGHSH and CDR2 as LQKENI. CDR3 region: CASSGQRNQPQHF. The CDR3 DNA sequence: TGTGCCAGCTCAGGGCAGCGCAATCAGCCCCAGCATTTT.

The V call is TRBV7-9, the J call TRBJ2-1; TRBD2 matches 8 bases. With 5 bases clipped from V and 7 bases from J, the junction kept 10 bases outside the gene matches. Germline V gives CDR1 SEHNR, CDR2 FQNEAQ (reference sequence). CDR3 length equals 15 residues. CDR3 sequence (DNA): TGTGCCAGCAGCCCCTCGGAAGCGGGGGAGAATGAGCAGTTCTTC. Translating gives CASSPSEAGENEQFF.

This clone came up a few times. The chain links TRBV5-4 to TRBJ2-7, with a weak D call TRBD1 (5 bases). Germline V gives CDR1 SGHNT, CDR2 YYREEE (reference sequence). Deletions cut 0 bases from V and 6 bases from J, with 16 bases between. The CDR3 spans 15 residues. CDR3 amino acids: CASSLGAGPRSEQYF. As DNA, the CDR3 is TGTGCCAGCAGCTTGGGGGCAGGGCCGAGGAGCGAGCAGTACTTC.

CDR3 sequence: CASSSTGVNSPLHF. The CDR3 DNA follows: TGTGCCAGCAGTTCGACAGGGGTAAATTCACCCCTCCACTTT. This rearrangement joins TRBV27 to TRBJ1-6, with 8 nucleotides matching TRBD1. The CDR3 runs to 14 residues. Germline CDR1 is MNHEY and CDR2 is SMNVEV (reference sequence). Trimming at V came to 4 bases and at J to 7 bases, leaving 3 bases not matched to a gene.

The chain carries TRBV18 and TRBJ2-7; TRBD2 matches 10 bases. CDR3 length: 15 residues. Germline CDR1 and CDR2: KGHSH and LQKENI. The V and J ends lost 3 bases and 6 bases, in that order; junction bases with no gene match: 8. The DNA of the CDR3 is TGTGCCAGCTCACCCACTAGCGGGGCCCTGGGCGAGCAGTACTTC. It encodes CASSPTSGALGEQYF.

The CDR3 spells CAWSVLGDRGIYEQYF. Here the CDR3 DNA reads TGTGCCTGGAGTGTACTCGGGGACAGGGGTATCTACGAGCAGTACTTC. The chain couples TRBV30 to TRBJ2-7; 10 bases line up with TRBD1. V was clipped by 0 bases and J by 3 bases; unmatched bases: 8. Germline V lookup: CDR1 GTSNPN, CDR2 SVGIG (reference sequence). CDR3 length: 16 residues.

The rearrangement uses TRBV7-9 and TRBJ1-4, with D hard to call. Trimming took 1 base from V and 14 from J, leaving 14 bases between them. This CDR3 has 13 amino acids. Germline CDR1 and CDR2: SEHNR and FQNEAQ (reference sequence). As DNA, the CDR3 is TGTGCCAGCAGCTTAGTTGTCGGCCCCGTTCTGTTTTTT. Amino acids: CASSLVVGPVLFF. Full variable domain (rest looked up from reference TRBV7-9 and TRBJ1-4): DTGVSQNPRHKITKRGQNVTFRCDPISEHNRLYWYRQTLGQGPEFLTYFQNEAQLEKSRLLSDRFSAERPKGSFSTLEIQRTEQGDSAMYLCASSLVVGPVLFFGSGTQLSVL.

J is TRBJ2-7 and V is TRBV5-1, with D maybe TRBD2 (6 bases). V was shortened by 7 bases and J by 2 bases, with 19 bases between the two germline ends. Germline V gene data show CDR1 as SGHRS and CDR2 as YFSETQ. This CDR3 is 15 amino acids long. CDR3 nucleotide sequence: TGCGCCAGCGCCCCCGGAGTGGGAGGTACCTACGAGCAGTACTTC. Translating it yields CASAPGVGGTYEQYF.

This chain connects TRBV6-5 to TRBJ2-2; 7 positions agree with TRBD1. Germline CDR1 reads MNHEY; CDR2 reads SVGAGI. With 2 bases clipped from V and 0 bases from J, the junction kept 0 bases outside the gene matches. The CDR3 is made up of 15 amino acids. The CDR3 nucleotides are TGTGCCAGCAGTTACGGGACAGCGAACACCGGGGAGCTGTTTTTT. Amino acid sequence: CASSYGTANTGELFF.

V usage is TRBV28 and J usage is TRBJ1-4; weak D call: TRBD1 (6 bases). Trimming pared 5 bases from V and 7 bases from J, leaving 14 bases between. Per germline, CDR1 MDHEN and CDR2 SYDVKM. This CDR3 spans 14 amino acids. For the CDR3, the DNA is TGTGCCAGCAGTCCTTGGGGGGACACTGAAAAACTGTTTTTT. This translates into CASSPWGDTEKLFF. The full variable domain, with the rest looked up from reference TRBV28 and TRBJ1-4, is DVKVTQSSRYLVKRTGEKVFLECVQDMDHENMFWYRQDPGLGLRLIYFSYDVKMKEKGDIPEGYSVSREKKERFSLILESASTNQTSMYLCASSPWGDTEKLFFGSGTQLSVL.

The chain couples TRBV7-2 to TRBJ1-6; maybe TRBD1 (6 bases). The V end lost 5 bases, the J end lost 7 bases, and 15 bases lay between the germline ends. Germline V gene data show CDR1 as SGHTA and CDR2 as FQGNSA. This CDR3 is 15 amino acids long. CDR3 loop: CASSITPGQNSPLHF. CDR3 DNA sequence: TGTGCCAGCAGCATCACGCCGGGACAAAATTCACCCCTCCACTTT.

The gene calls are TRBV19 and TRBJ1-2; 8 positions match TRBD1. V shed 7 bases and J 7 bases; nucleotides not matched to a gene: 14. Germline V gene data show CDR1 as LNHDA and CDR2 as SQIVND (reference sequence). The CDR3 is 15 residues long. CDR3 loop: CASTNRGGGSTGYTF. In nucleotides, the CDR3 is TGTGCCAGTACCAACAGGGGGGGCGGTTCTACTGGCTACACCTTC.

The V call is TRBV28, the J call TRBJ2-2, with 13 bases fitting TRBD2. Trimming cost V 5 bases and J 5 bases; bases outside gene matches: 5. The germline V gene has CDR1 MDHEN and CDR2 SYDVKM. This CDR3 region has 16 residues. The CDR3 region has the DNA TGTGCCAGCAGTCCTGGGACTAGCGGGGAAACCGGGGAGCTGTTTTTT. Translating gives CASSPGTSGETGELFF.

The V and J genes are TRBV6-5 and TRBJ1-2; 7 nucleotides line up with TRBD1. Trimming removed 0 bases from V and 4 bases from J; junction bases left unmatched: 5. Germline V lookup: CDR1 MNHEY, CDR2 SVGAGI. The CDR3 runs to 15 residues. This CDR3 reads CASSYSATGTYGYTF. DNA of the CDR3: TGTGCCAGCAGTTACTCGGCGACAGGGACCTATGGCTACACCTTC.

The chain is built from TRBV11-3 and TRBJ1-6; the D is unclear. Trimming took 4 bases from V and 6 from J, leaving 10 bases between them. CDR3 length: 14 amino acids. From germline, CDR1 is SGHNT and CDR2 YENEEA. In nucleotides, the CDR3 is TGTGCCAGCAGCTCATACAGCGTTAATTCACCCCTCCACTTT. It codes for CASSSYSVNSPLHF.

The chain employs TRBV6-1 and TRBJ2-3; D is uncertain. This CDR3 region has 14 residues. Trimming shortened V by 6 bases and J by 2 bases, and 12 bases separated the two germline ends. Germline CDR1 MNHNS, CDR2 SASEGT. The CDR3 loop is CASRPSGDTDTQYF. As DNA, the CDR3 is TGTGCCAGCAGGCCGAGTGGGGACACAGATACGCAGTATTTT.

The chain has TRBV5-1 and TRBJ2-1; D is perhaps TRBD2 (6 bases). The CDR3 has 13 amino acids. The germline V gene has CDR1 SGHRS and CDR2 YFSETQ. V was trimmed by 3 bases and J by 7 bases, leaving 11 bases between them. This CDR3 reads CASSWGGANEQFF. CDR3 DNA: TGCGCCAGCAGCTGGGGCGGGGCTAATGAGCAGTTCTTC.

V is TRBV7-3 and J is TRBJ2-2, with 8 nucleotides matching TRBD1. Germline CDR1 is SGHTA and CDR2 is FQGTGA. J gave up 4 bases and V 4 bases, and 11 bases lay outside the gene matches. The CDR3 consists of 17 residues. The CDR3 nucleotides are TGTGCCAGCAGCTCCTCAGGGGGCGCCGGAAGCACCGGGGAGCTGTTTTTT. Its translation: CASSSSGGAGSTGELFF.

This clone was seen a few times. This rearrangement joins TRBV7-9 to TRBJ1-6; D unclear. The CDR3 consists of 18 residues. The V end was cut by 4 bases, the J end by 0 bases, with 16 bases between. Per germline, CDR1 SEHNR and CDR2 FQNEAQ (reference sequence). The CDR3 nucleotides are TGTGCCAGCAGCTCCTCCGGGCTCATTAGCTCCTATAATTCACCCCTCCACTTT. It is translated as CASSSSGLISSYNSPLHF.

CDR3 sequence reads: CASSSRRRSTEAFF. The CDR3, as DNA: TGTGCCAGCAGCTCTCGCAGGAGATCGACTGAAGCTTTCTTT. The chain has TRBV7-9 and TRBJ1-1; D remains unclear. Trimming took 4 bases from V and 5 from J, leaving 14 bases between them. Germline V CDR1 and CDR2: SEHNR, FQNEAQ (reference sequence). The CDR3 contains 14 residues.

V usage is TRBV2 and J usage is TRBJ2-2; D not certain. The CDR3 has 14 amino acids. Looked up from germline, CDR1 is SNHLY and CDR2 is FYNNEI. V lost 2 bases to trimming and J lost 0 bases, with 4 bases between them. CDR3 sequence reads: CASSEQPNTGELFF. The DNA of the CDR3 is TGTGCCAGCAGTGAACAGCCGAACACCGGGGAGCTGTTTTTT.